The sample holds a few counts of the clone carrying this T cell receptor (beta chain). Its antigen is undetermined. At the Johns Hopkins FTIC core, DNA taken from cultured CD4+ T cells was sequenced by way of the Oncomine TCR Beta short-read assay. TCRdb re-analysed the PCR reads in MiXCR, keeping a single row per CDR3 protein. Of about 18,000 distinct CDR3 sequences listed, about 45% are singletons. This entry comes from a study of vaccination and CD4 T cells after COVID-19. Overall study results and limits: It was found that, in convalescent patients, 304 of 307 vaccine-specific clones were spike mono-reactive.

V gave up 0 bases and J gave up 11 bases; unmatched junction bases: 7. The V gene's germline CDR1 is SGHDT and CDR2 YYEEEE. The CDR3 consists of 13 residues. Stated treatment: approximately nine-day PBMC culture with coronavirus spike peptide pools or control peptides (ViraFEST assay). This receptor was obtained from a human donor who had recovered from COVID-19. Specimen: CD4+ T cells from blood, cultured in vitro, collected after SARS-CoV-2 vaccination. V usage is TRBV5-6 and J usage is TRBJ1-2; 7 bases fit TRBD1. The chain's CDR3 is CASSLVRQGWYTF. CDR3 in DNA: TGTGCCAGCAGCTTGGTGAGACAGGGTTGGTACACCTTC.